The T cell receptor beta chain described here comes from a study of blood T cell repertoires in COVID-19. About the research overall: The samples span acute and convalescent COVID-19 from the United States, Italy and Spain.

Enrolled during active infection, Seattle patients were then followed longitudinally. The CDR3 length is 15 residues. Germline values: CDR1 SGHRS, CDR2 YFSETQ. Trimming left V 0 bases short and J 1 base short, with 7 bases between. Measured with immunoSEQ multiplex PCR; TCRdb has only the in-frame clones, and not every one. This sample carries 100,000 to 150,000 clones, 75% to 90% of them seen once, and the ten largest clones take about 3%. This receptor was obtained from a woman of 80 years or more with COVID-19, enrolled during active disease. Sequenced material: peripheral blood. This chain connects TRBV5-1 to TRBJ1-4; possible D gene TRBD1, 5 bases. The CDR3 spells CASSLVGGTNEKLFF. CDR3 DNA: TGCGCCAGCAGCTTGGTGGGGGGAACTAATGAAAAACTGTTTTTT.